These 21 T cell receptor beta chains share one sample of origin, sequenced in a study of a mutant IDH1 vaccine in newly diagnosed glioma (TCRdb year 2021). These receptors have no identified antigens. The sample's time point label, in plain terms: week 23, last vaccination. Each vaccine dose, consisting of 300 ug of a 20-mer mutant IDH1 peptide in Montanide, was administered subcutaneously with topical imiquimod. Libraries came from the immunoSEQ multiplex PCR assay. The clones in this table, taken by TCRdb from immuneACCESS, are in-frame only. Not every clone is retained; where verified, under half of the shortfall comes from an unresolved V gene, and the cause of the rest is unknown. The sample records tens of thousands of clones, around 93% of which are singletons. The ten largest clonotypes hold less than 5% of the sample. Sample: PBMCs, taken from a glioma patient whose treatment included an IDH1 peptide vaccine. Receptors originate from a man between 50 and 59 years old with glioma.

The chain is built from TRBV5-4 and TRBJ2-5; D perhaps matches TRBD1 (5 bases). Per the germline V gene, CDR1 is SGHNT and CDR2 is YYREEE (reference sequence). Trimming left V 3 bases short and J 5 bases short, with 8 bases between. The CDR3 extends over 12 amino acids. CDR3 sequence (DNA): TGTGCCAGCAGCTCCTCAGGGGAGACCCAGTACTTC. Encoded protein: CASSSSGETQYF.

The V and J genes are TRBV6-5 and TRBJ1-4; unclear D gene. The CDR3 is 14 residues long. V lost 4 bases to trimming and J lost 7 bases, with 13 bases between them. Germline V gene lookup returns CDR1 MNHEY and CDR2 SVGAGI. The CDR3 bases are TGTGCCAGCAGTTCGACAATGGTCGGTGAAAAACTGTTTTTT. This sequence encodes CASSSTMVGEKLFF.

Here the CDR3 DNA reads TGCAGCGCATCTTTGTTAGCGGGAGATACCGGGGAGCTGTTTTTT. Translation gives CSASLLAGDTGELFF. The chain carries TRBV29-1 and TRBJ2-2, with 9 nucleotides matching TRBD2. This CDR3 has 15 amino acids. Germline lookup yields CDR1 SQVTM and CDR2 ANQGSEA. Trimming cost V 7 bases and J 5 bases; bases outside gene matches: 11.

V gene TRBV11-1 combines with J gene TRBJ1-2, with 10 bases lining up with TRBD1. V gave up 8 bases and J gave up 4 bases; unmatched junction bases: 13. The CDR3 contains 16 residues. Germline assignment: CDR1 SGHAT and CDR2 FQDESV (reference sequence). The CDR3: CASSGSAGQGFYGYTF. CDR3 coding DNA: TGTGCCAGCTCAGGGTCGGCGGGACAGGGGTTCTATGGCTACACCTTC.

This chain uses TRBV5-4 with TRBJ2-6; 9 bases fit TRBD1. CDR3 length: 17 residues. With 4 bases clipped from V and 0 bases from J, the junction kept 5 bases outside the gene matches. CDR1 and CDR2 (germline): SGHNT, YYREEE (reference sequence). The CDR3 coding sequence is TGTGCCAGCAGCACCCGGGACAGGGCCTCTGGGGCCAACGTCCTGACTTTC. This codes for CASSTRDRASGANVLTF.

This clone was counted between two and nine times. This sequence joins TRBV19 and TRBJ2-7; TRBD2 aligns across 10 bases. J was trimmed by 1 base and V by 5 bases; bases with no gene match: 5. Germline loops: CDR1 LNHDA, CDR2 SQIVND (reference sequence). The CDR3 length is 15 residues. CDR3 coding DNA: TGTGCCAGTAGTCAGACTAGCGGGTCTTCCTACGAGCAGTACTTC. This codes for CASSQTSGSSYEQYF.

The count of this clone is one. J is TRBJ2-2 and V is TRBV28; possible D gene TRBD1, 5 bases. This CDR3 is built from 16 residues. Germline values: CDR1 MDHEN, CDR2 SYDVKM. The V end lost 6 bases, the J end lost 0 bases, and 14 bases lay between the germline ends. DNA of the CDR3: TGTGCCAGCAGGTCTTTGAACAGGTCGAACACCGGGGAGCTGTTTTTT. Protein: CASRSLNRSNTGELFF.

The chain is built from TRBV29-1 and TRBJ1-5, with 7 bases lining up with TRBD1. This CDR3 region has 12 residues. J lost 3 bases, V lost 6 bases, and 2 bases had no gene match. The germline V gene encodes CDR1 SQVTM and CDR2 ANQGSEA. The CDR3 spells CSVGQFNQPQHF. The CDR3 bases are TGCAGCGTGGGACAGTTCAATCAGCCCCAGCATTTT.

The chain joins TRBV5-5 to TRBJ2-5; the match to TRBD2 covers 9 bases. In germline, CDR1 is SGHKS, CDR2 YYEKEE (reference sequence). The length of the CDR3 is 14 residues. V shed 1 base and J 4 bases; nucleotides not matched to a gene: 2. CDR3 nucleotides: TGTGCCAGCAGCTTGACGACTAGCGGAGAGACCCAGTACTTC. Translation: CASSLTTSGETQYF. Full variable domain (rest looked up from reference TRBV5-5 and TRBJ2-5): DAGVTQSPTHLIKTRGQQVTLRCSPISGHKSVSWYQQVLGQGPQFIFQYYEKEERGRGNFPDRFSARQFPNYSSELNVNALLLGDSALYLCASSLTTSGETQYFGPGTRLLVL.

The chain links TRBV5-1 to TRBJ2-7; no clear D. Germline CDR1 is SGHRS and CDR2 is YFSETQ. V was cut by 0 bases and J by 3 bases, with 10 bases left in between. The CDR3 runs 14 residues. The chain's CDR3 is CASSLEGPFYEQYF. CDR3 DNA: TGCGCCAGCAGCTTGGAGGGCCCCTTCTACGAGCAGTACTTC.

This clone was seen only once. This sequence joins TRBV19 and TRBJ1-2, with D unresolved. CDR1 is LNHDA and CDR2 is SQIVND in the germline V gene (reference sequence). The germline V and J ends were trimmed by 3 bases and 0 bases, with 5 bases remaining between them. This CDR3 is 13 amino acids long. CDR3 residues: CASSIEANYGYTF. CDR3 nucleotides: TGTGCCAGTAGTATCGAAGCTAACTATGGCTACACCTTC.

CDR3 amino acids: CASSYSQGTGNTIYF. CDR3 DNA: TGTGCCAGCAGTTACTCACAGGGGACTGGAAACACCATATATTTT. The gene calls are TRBV6-5 and TRBJ1-3; 7 bases line up with TRBD1. This CDR3 has 15 residues. Germline V gene data show CDR1 as MNHEY and CDR2 as SVGAGI. V lost 0 bases to trimming and J lost 2 bases; unmatched junction nucleotides: 1.

The chain has TRBV10-2 and TRBJ1-2; D gene ambiguous. The CDR3 loop spans 15 amino acids. The V and J ends lost 5 bases and 7 bases respectively, with 20 bases between them. CDR1 and CDR2 from the germline V gene are WSHSY and SAAADI. The CDR3 loop is CASSTPSGNIFGYTF. The CDR3 DNA is TGCGCCAGCAGTACACCTTCTGGCAATATATTTGGCTACACCTTC.

The count of this clone is one. V usage is TRBV27 and J usage is TRBJ2-2; 12 nucleotides agree with TRBD2. This CDR3 region has 17 residues. Trimming took 2 bases from V and 7 from J; bases not matched to a gene: 8. The V gene's germline CDR1 is MNHEY and CDR2 SMNVEV (reference sequence). The CDR3 protein is CASSLLLAGGFGGELFF. The CDR3 coding sequence is TGTGCCAGCAGTTTACTCCTAGCGGGGGGGTTCGGCGGGGAGCTGTTTTTT.

V and J are TRBV7-2 and TRBJ1-2; 7 bases are a match to TRBD1. The CDR3 runs 14 residues. The V and J ends lost 1 base and 4 bases, in that order; junction bases with no gene match: 3. Per germline, CDR1 SGHTA and CDR2 FQGNSA. CDR3 region: CASSLEGTAYGYTF. The CDR3 DNA reads as TGTGCCAGCAGCTTAGAGGGGACAGCCTATGGCTACACCTTC.

This CDR3 reads CASSLPQETQYF. In DNA, the CDR3 is TGTGCCAGCAGCTTACCCCAAGAGACCCAGTACTTC. This chain connects TRBV7-3 to TRBJ2-5, with D unclear. Germline CDR1 and CDR2: SGHTA and FQGTGA. V shed 2 bases and J shed 1 base, with 2 bases lying between them. The CDR3 is made up of 12 amino acids. The full variable domain, its missing parts supplied by reference TRBV7-3 and TRBJ2-5, is GAGVSQTPSNKVTEKGKYVELRCDPISGHTALYWYRQSLGQGPEFLIYFQGTGAADDSGLPNDRFFAVRPEGSVSTLKIQRTERGDSAVYLCASSLPQETQYFGPGTRLLVL.

This sequence joins TRBV5-6 and TRBJ2-7; 7 positions agree with TRBD1. Germline CDR1 is SGHDT and CDR2 is YYEEEE. Unmatched junction bases numbered 4, after V lost 5 bases and J lost 2 bases. CDR3 size: 13 residues. The CDR3 sequence: CASRSGTAYEQYF. The CDR3 bases are TGTGCCAGCAGGTCCGGGACAGCCTACGAGCAGTACTTC.

The chain has TRBV28 and TRBJ1-5; no firm D call. Germline CDR1 and CDR2: MDHEN and SYDVKM. V dropped 2 bases and J dropped 13 bases, with 12 bases sitting between them. This CDR3 is built from 12 residues. The CDR3 here is CASSLTITSQHF. For the CDR3, the DNA is TGTGCCAGCAGTTTAACAATTACCTCTCAGCATTTT. Full variable domain (outside the CDR3, taken from reference TRBV28 and TRBJ1-5): DVKVTQSSRYLVKRTGEKVFLECVQDMDHENMFWYRQDPGLGLRLIYFSYDVKMKEKGDIPEGYSVSREKKERFSLILESASTNQTSMYLCASSLTITSQHFGDGTRLSIL.

This clone occurred once. V gene TRBV7-9 combines with J gene TRBJ1-1, with no clear D. V was shortened by 5 bases and J by 1 base, with 11 bases between the two germline ends. The germline CDR1 and CDR2 sequences are SEHNR and FQNEAQ (reference sequence). The CDR3 runs to 14 residues. Here the CDR3 reads CASSQPQRNTEAFF. The CDR3 bases are TGTGCCAGCAGCCAACCACAGCGGAACACTGAAGCTTTCTTT. The full variable domain, completed using reference TRBV7-9 and TRBJ1-1, is DTGVSQNPRHKITKRGQNVTFRCDPISEHNRLYWYRQTLGQGPEFLTYFQNEAQLEKSRLLSDRFSAERPKGSFSTLEIQRTEQGDSAMYLCASSQPQRNTEAFFGQGTRLTVV.

V is TRBV27 and J is TRBJ2-7, with TRBD1 identical over 9 bases. J lost 8 bases, V lost 5 bases, and 10 bases had no gene match. Germline CDR1 MNHEY, CDR2 SMNVEV (reference sequence). CDR3 length equals 14 residues. CDR3 protein: CASSAGTGQTKQYF. CDR3 sequence (DNA): TGTGCCAGCAGTGCGGGGACAGGGCAAACGAAGCAGTACTTC.

The J gene is TRBJ2-5, the V gene TRBV6-5, with 8 bases lining up with TRBD1. Germline V gene lookup returns CDR1 MNHEY and CDR2 SVGAGI. There are 13 residues in the CDR3. Trimming removed 6 bases from V and 5 bases from J; junction bases left unmatched: 5. CDR3 nucleotides: TGTGCCAGCAGAGGGACAGGAAGGGAGACCCAGTACTTC. This codes for CASRGTGRETQYF.